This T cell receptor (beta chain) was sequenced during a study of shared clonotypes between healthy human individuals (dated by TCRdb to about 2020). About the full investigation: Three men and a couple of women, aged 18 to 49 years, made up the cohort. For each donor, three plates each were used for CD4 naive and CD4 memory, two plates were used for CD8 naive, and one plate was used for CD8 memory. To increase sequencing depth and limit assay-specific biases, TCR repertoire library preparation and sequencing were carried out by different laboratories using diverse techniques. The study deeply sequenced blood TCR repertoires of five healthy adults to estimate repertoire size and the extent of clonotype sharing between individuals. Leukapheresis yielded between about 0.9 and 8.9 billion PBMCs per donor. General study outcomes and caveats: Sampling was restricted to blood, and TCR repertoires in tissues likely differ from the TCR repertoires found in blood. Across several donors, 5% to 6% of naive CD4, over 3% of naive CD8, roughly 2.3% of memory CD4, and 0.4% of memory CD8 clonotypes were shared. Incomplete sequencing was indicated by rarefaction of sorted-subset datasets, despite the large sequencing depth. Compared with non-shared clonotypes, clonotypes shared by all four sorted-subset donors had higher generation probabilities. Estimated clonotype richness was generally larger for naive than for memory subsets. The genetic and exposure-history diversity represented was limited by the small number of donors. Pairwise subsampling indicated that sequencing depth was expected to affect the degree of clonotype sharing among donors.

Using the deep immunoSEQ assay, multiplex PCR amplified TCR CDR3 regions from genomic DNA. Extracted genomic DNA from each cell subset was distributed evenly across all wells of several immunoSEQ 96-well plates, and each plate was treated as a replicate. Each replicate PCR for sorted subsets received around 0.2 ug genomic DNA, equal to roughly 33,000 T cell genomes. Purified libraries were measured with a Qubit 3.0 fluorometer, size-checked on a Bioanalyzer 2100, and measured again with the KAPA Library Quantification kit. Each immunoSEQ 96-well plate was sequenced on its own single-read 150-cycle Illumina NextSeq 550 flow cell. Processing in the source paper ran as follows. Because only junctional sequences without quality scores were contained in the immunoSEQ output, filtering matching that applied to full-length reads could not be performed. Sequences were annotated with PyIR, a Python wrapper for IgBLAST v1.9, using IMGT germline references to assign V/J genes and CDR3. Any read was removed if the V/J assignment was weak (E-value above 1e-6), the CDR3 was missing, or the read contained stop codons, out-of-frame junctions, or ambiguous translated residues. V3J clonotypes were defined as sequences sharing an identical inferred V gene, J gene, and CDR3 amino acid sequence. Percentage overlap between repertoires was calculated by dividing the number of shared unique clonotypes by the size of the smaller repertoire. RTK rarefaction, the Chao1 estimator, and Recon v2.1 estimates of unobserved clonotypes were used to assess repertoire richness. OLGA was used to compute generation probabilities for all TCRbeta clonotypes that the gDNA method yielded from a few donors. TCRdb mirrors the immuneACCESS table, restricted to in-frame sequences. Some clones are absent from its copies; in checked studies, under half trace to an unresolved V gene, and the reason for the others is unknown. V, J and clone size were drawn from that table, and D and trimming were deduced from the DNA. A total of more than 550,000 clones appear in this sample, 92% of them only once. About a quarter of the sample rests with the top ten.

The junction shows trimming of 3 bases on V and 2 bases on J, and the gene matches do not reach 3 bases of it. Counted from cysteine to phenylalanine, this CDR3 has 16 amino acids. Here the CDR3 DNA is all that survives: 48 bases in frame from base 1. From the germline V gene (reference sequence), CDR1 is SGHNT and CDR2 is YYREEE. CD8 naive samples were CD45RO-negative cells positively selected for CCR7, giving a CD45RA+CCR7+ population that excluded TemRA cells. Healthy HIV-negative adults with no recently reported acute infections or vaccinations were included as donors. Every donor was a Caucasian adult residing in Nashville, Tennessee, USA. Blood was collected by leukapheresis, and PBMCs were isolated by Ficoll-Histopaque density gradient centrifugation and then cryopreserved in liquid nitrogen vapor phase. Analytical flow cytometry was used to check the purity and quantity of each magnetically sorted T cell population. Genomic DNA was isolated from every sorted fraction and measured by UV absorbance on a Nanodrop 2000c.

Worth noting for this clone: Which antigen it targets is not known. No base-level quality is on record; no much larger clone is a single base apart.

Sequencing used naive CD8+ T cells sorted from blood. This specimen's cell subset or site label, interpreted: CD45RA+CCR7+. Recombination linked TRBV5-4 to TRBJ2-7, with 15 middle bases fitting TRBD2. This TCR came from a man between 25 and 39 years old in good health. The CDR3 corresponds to CASSSGTSGRPYEQYF. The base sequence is TGTGCCAGCAGCTCCGGGACTAGCGGGAGGCCCTACGAGCAGTACTTC.